What follows describes a single TCR beta chain. The antigen remains unidentified. This table comes from immunoSEQ multiplex PCR, and its TCRdb copy is limited to in-frame clones, with some not included. The table records approximately 110,000 clones, roughly four fifths of them present only once. Time point given: baseline pretreatment blood. Stated treatment: 15 Gy SBRT to primary tumor, nephrectomy 4 weeks later. The data belong to a study of radiation and T cells in renal cell carcinoma. Broader study findings: From baseline, blood top tumor clonotypes peaked at 2 weeks post-radiation. No pretreatment tumor biopsies were available for baseline clonotypes.

V dropped 5 bases and J dropped 6 bases, with 15 bases sitting between them. CDR3 length: 14 residues. The germline V gene encodes CDR1 MNHEY and CDR2 SVGAGI. The J gene is TRBJ2-3, the V gene TRBV6-5; either TRBD1 or TRBD2 may supply D (7 bases each). The sample in question was blood, obtained from a patient whose treatment included radiotherapy and nephrectomy. The receptor was isolated from a woman in her sixties or seventies with renal cell carcinoma. The CDR3 region is CASSLSRGGDTQYF. The CDR3 DNA is TGTGCCAGCAGTCTTAGCAGGGGGGGGGATACGCAGTATTTT.